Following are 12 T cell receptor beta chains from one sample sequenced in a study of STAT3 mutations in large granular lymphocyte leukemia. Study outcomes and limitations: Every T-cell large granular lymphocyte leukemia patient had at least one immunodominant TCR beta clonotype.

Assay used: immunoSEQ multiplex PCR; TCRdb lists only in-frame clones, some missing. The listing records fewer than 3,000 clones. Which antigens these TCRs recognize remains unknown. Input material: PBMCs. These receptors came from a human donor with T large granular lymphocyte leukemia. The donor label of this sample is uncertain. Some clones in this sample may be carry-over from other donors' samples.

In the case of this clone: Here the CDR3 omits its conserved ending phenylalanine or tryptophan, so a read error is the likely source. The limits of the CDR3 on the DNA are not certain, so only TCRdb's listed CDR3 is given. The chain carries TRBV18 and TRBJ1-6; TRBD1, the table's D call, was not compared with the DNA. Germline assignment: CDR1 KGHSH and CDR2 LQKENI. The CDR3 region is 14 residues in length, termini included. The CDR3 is CASSRGQTRAYNSP.

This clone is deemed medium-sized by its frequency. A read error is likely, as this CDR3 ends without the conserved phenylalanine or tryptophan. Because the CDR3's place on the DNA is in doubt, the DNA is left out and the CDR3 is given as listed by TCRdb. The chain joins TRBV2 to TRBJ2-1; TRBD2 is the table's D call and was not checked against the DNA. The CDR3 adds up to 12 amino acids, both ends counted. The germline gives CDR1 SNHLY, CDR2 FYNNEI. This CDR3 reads CASSDVTGPGGE.

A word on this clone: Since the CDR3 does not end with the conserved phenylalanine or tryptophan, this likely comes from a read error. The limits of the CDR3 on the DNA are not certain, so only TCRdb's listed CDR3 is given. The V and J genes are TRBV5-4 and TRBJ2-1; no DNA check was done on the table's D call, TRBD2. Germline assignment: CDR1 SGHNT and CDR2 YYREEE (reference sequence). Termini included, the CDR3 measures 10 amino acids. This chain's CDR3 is CASSFPSRGE.

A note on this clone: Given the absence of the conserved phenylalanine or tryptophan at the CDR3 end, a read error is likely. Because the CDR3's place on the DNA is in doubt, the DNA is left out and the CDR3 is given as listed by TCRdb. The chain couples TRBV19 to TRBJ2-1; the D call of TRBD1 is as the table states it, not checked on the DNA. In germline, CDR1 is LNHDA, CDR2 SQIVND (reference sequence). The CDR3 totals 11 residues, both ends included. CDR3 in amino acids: CASASGRTVNE.

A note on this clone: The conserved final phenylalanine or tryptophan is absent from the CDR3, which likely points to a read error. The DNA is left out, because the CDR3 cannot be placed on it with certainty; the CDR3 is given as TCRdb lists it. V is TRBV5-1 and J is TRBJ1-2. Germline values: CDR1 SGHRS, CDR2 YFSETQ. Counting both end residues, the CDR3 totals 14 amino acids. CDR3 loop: CASSLGGDPAANYG.

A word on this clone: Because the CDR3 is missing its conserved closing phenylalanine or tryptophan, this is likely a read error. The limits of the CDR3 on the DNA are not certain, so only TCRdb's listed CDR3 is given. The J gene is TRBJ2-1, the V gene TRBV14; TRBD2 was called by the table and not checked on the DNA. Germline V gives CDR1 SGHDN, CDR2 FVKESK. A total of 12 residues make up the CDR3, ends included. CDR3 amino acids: CASSQAGTFYNE.

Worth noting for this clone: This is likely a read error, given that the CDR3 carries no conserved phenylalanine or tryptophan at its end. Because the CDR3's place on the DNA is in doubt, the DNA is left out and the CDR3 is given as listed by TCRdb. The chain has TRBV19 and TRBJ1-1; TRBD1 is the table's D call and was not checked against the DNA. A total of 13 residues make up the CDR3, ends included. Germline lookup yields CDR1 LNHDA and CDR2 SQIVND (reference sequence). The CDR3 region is CASSSVKPPRTTE.

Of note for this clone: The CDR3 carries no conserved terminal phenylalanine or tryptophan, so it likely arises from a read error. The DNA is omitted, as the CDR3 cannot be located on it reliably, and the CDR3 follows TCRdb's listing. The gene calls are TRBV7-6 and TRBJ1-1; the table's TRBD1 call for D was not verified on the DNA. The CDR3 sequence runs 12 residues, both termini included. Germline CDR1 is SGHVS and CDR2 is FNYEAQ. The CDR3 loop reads CASSTSGTGGTE.

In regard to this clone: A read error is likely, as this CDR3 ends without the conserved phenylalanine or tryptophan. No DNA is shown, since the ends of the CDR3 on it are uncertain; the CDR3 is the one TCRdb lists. The CDR3 spells CASSLSLTSGLTDT. This chain joins TRBV5-1 and TRBJ2-3; the listed D gene, TRBD2, was not tested against the DNA. The CDR3 spans 14 amino acids, including both terminal residues. CDR1 and CDR2 (germline): SGHRS, YFSETQ.

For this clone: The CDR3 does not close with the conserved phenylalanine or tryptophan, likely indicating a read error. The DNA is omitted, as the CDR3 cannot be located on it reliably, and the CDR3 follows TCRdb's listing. CDR3 region: CASSMEGTDIRVNG. The J gene is TRBJ1-2, the V gene TRBV19; TRBD1 is taken as the D call from the table, unchecked against the DNA. Inclusive of both ends, the CDR3 amounts to 14 amino acids. The germline gives CDR1 LNHDA, CDR2 SQIVND (reference sequence).

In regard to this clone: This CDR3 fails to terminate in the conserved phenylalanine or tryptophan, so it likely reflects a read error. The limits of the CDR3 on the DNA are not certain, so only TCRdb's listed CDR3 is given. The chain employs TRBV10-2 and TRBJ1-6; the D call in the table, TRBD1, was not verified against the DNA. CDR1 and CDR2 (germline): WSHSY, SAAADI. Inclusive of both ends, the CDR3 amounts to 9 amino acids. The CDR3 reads CASSEKNSP.

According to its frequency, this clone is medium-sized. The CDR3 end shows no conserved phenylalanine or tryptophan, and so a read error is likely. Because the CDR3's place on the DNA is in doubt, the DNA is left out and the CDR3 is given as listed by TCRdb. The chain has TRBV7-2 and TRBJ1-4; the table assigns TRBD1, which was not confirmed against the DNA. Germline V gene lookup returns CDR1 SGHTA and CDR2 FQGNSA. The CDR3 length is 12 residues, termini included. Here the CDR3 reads CASSSANRVNEK.